The clone carrying this T cell receptor (beta chain) turned up a few times. The target antigen is unknown. Template switching added a universal primer site, and cDNA bore unique molecular identifiers. TCRdb reprocessed the 5' RACE reads with MiXCR, giving one entry per CDR3 protein. The sample lists 350,000 to 450,000 distinct CDR3 sequences, approximately 17% occurring once. These data are taken from a study of identical twins. Findings and limits, study-wide: Whereas memory repertoires showed no such difference, abundant cord blood beta clonotypes carried fewer insertions. Out-of-frame TCR alpha sharing in monozygotic twins exceeded recombination model predictions. Its conclusions, products of cross-sectional statistical analysis, did not come from following the same donors.

Germline trimming cut 2 bases from V and 4 bases from J; bases unmatched to any gene: 14. Germline V CDR1 and CDR2: SGHDT, YYEEEE. There are 18 residues in the CDR3. Material for sequencing was naive T cells sorted from blood. The source is a man aged 50 to 60 in good health. The rearrangement uses TRBV5-6 and TRBJ2-3; the match to TRBD2 covers 9 bases. The CDR3 sequence: CASSLAGGAGGAADTQYF. CDR3 nucleotides: TGTGCCAGCAGCTTAGCGGGAGGTGCCGGGGGGGCGGCAGATACGCAGTATTTT. The full variable domain, completed using reference TRBV5-6 and TRBJ2-3, is DAGVTQSPTHLIKTRGQQVTLRCSPKSGHDTVSWYQQALGQGPQFIFQYYEEEERQRGNFPDRFSGHQFPNYSSELNVNALLLGDSALYLCASSLAGGAGGAADTQYFGPGTRLTVL.